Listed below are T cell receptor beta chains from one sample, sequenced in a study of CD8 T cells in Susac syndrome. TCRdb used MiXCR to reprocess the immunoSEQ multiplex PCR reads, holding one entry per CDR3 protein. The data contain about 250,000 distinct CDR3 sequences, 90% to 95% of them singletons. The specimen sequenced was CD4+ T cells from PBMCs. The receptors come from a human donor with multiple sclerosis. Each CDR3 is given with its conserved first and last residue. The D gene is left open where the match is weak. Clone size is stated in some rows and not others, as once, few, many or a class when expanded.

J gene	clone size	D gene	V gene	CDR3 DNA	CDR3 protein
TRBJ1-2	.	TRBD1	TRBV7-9	TGTGCCAGCAGCTGGTCGGGACAGGGAGGGGTGAACTATGGCTACACCTTC	CASSWSGQGGVNYGYTF
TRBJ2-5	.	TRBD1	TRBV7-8	TGTGCCAGCAGCCCAAACCGCGGGGCTACAGGGGGCGGACCTAAAGAGACCCAGTACTTC	CASSPNRGATGGGPKETQYF
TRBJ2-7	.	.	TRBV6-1	TGTGCCAGCAGGCACCAGGGAGGCTACGAGCAGTACTTC	CASRHQGGYEQYF
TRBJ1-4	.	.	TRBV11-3	TGTGCCAGCAGCCAAACCGGAACAAGGGGTGAAAAACTGTTTTTT	CASSQTGTRGEKLFF
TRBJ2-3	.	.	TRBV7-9	TGTGCCAGCAGCTTAGGTCGTGGAAATACGCAGTATTTT	CASSLGRGNTQYF
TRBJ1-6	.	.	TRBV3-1	TGTGCCAGCAGCCGGGGATCTGGAGGCGTCAATTCACCCCTCCACTTT	CASSRGSGGVNSPLHF
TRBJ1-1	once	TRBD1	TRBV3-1	TGTGCCAGCAGCGTCGGGACAGGATCCTACACTGAAGCTTTCTTT	CASSVGTGSYTEAFF
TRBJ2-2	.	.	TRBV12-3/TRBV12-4	TGTGCCAGCAGTTACCACACAGGGGGGGTGAACACCGGGGAGCTGTTTTTT	CASSYHTGGVNTGELFF
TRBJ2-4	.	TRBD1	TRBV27	TGTGCCAGCAGTTTCAGACAGGGGGTCAAAAACATTCAGTACTTC	CASSFRQGVKNIQYF
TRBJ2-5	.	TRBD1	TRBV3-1	TGTGCCAGCAGCCACAGGGGGGAGACCCAGTACTTC	CASSHRGETQYF
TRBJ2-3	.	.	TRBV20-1	TGCAGTGCCCGAGGTTACCTCCGCACAGATACGCAGTATTTT	CSARGYLRTDTQYF
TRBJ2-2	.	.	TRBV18	TGTGCCAGCTCACCACCGAACATCCCGCCCGGGGAGCTGTTTTTT	CASSPPNIPPGELFF
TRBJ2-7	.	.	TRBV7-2	TGTGCCAGCAGCCCGTCTCTGGCGGACGAGCAGTACTTC	CASSPSLADEQYF
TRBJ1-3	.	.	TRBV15	TGTGCCACCAGCCGCGGGGGTTCCTCGGGCTCTGGAAACACCATATATTTT	CATSRGGSSGSGNTIYF
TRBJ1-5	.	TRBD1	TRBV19	TGTGCCAGTAGTATAGGGGACAGAGCTAATCAGCCCCAGCATTTT	CASSIGDRANQPQHF
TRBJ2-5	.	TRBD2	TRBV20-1	TGCAGTGCTAGCCGACTAGCGGGAGCCCCGGGGGAGACCCAGTACTTC	CSASRLAGAPGETQYF
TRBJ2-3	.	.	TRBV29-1	TGCAGCGTTTGCTTTACGGGGGTCAGCACAGATACGCAGTATTTT	CSVCFTGVSTDTQYF
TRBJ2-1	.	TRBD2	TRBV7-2	TGTGCCAGCAGCCCGAGGGGTAGCGGGAGCTCCTACAATGAGCAGTTCTTC	CASSPRGSGSSYNEQFF
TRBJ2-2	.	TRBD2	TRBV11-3	TGTGCCAGCAGCCACCGCGCAGGGACTAGGGACGGGGAGCTGTTTTTT	CASSHRAGTRDGELFF
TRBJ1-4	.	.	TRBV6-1	TGTGCCAGCAGTGAAACCTACACAACTAATGAAAAACTGTTTTTT	CASSETYTTNEKLFF
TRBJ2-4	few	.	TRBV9	TGTGCCAGCAGCGTAGGAGTTGGAGGGTTCTCGGTTCAGTACTTC	CASSVGVGGFSVQYF
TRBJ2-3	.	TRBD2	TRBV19	TGTGCCAGTAGTCTCGCCCCCTTTGGGGCGGGAGTAGGCACAGATACGCAGTATTTT	CASSLAPFGAGVGTDTQYF
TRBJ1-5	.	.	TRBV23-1	TGCGCCAGCAGTCAATGTCGGGCCGATAATAGCAATCAGCCCCAGCATTTT	CASSQCRADNSNQPQHF
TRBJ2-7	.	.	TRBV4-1	TGCGCCAGCAGCCAAGATGGACAAGTCCTGAGGGAGCAGTACTTC	CASSQDGQVLREQYF
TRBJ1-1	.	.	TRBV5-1	TGCGCCAGCAGCTTGCGGCTTGAAGCTTTCTTT	CASSLRLEAFF
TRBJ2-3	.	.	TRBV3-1	TGTGCCAGCAGCCAAGGGACCACCACGGATACGCAGTATTTT	CASSQGTTTDTQYF
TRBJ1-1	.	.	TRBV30	TGTGCCCGCAACAGGGACGGGAACACTGAAGCTTTCTTT	CARNRDGNTEAFF
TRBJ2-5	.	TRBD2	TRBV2	TGTGCCAGCAGCCTCGGGACTAGCGGGAGCACCAGCGGAGAGACCCAGTACTTC	CASSLGTSGSTSGETQYF
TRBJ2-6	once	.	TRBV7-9	TGTGCCAGCAGCTTTTATAGGGGGTCTGGGGCCAACGTCCTGACTTTC	CASSFYRGSGANVLTF
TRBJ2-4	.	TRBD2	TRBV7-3	TGTGCCAGCAGCTTAAATCCCAGCGGGAGAAACATTCAGTACTTC	CASSLNPSGRNIQYF
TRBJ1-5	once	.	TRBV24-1	TGTGCCACCAGTGACGGGGGGAGGGCCGGGCAGCCCCAGCATTTT	CATSDGGRAGQPQHF